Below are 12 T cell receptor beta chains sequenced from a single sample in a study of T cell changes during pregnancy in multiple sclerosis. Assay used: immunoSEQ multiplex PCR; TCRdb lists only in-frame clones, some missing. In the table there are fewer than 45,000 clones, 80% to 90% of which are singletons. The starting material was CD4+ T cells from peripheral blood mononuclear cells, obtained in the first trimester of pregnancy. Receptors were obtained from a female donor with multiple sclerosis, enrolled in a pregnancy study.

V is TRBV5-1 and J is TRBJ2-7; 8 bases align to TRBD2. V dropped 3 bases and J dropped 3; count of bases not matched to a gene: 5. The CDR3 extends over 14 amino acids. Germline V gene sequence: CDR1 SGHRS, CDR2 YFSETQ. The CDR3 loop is CASSSSGLVYEQYF. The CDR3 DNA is TGCGCCAGCAGCTCATCGGGACTAGTCTACGAGCAGTACTTC.

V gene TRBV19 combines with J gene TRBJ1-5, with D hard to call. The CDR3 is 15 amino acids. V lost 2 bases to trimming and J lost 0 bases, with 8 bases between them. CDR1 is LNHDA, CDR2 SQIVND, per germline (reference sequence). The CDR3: CASSILVHSNQPQHF. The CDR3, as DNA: TGTGCCAGTAGTATATTAGTTCATAGCAATCAGCCCCAGCATTTT.

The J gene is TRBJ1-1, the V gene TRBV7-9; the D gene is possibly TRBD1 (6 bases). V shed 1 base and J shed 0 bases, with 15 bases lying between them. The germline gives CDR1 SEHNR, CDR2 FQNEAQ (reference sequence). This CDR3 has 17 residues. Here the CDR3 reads CASSLGSGTILNTEAFF. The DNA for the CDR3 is TGTGCCAGCAGCTTAGGAAGTGGGACAATACTGAACACTGAAGCTTTCTTT.

CDR3 residues: CASSPHGGSTDTQYF. CDR3 coding DNA: TGTGCCAGCAGCCCCCACGGGGGGAGCACAGATACGCAGTATTTT. The rearrangement uses TRBV7-9 and TRBJ2-3, with TRBD2 matching over 7 bases. Germline V lookup: CDR1 SEHNR, CDR2 FQNEAQ (reference sequence). V gave up 5 bases and J gave up 0 bases; unmatched junction bases: 5. CDR3 length: 15 amino acids.

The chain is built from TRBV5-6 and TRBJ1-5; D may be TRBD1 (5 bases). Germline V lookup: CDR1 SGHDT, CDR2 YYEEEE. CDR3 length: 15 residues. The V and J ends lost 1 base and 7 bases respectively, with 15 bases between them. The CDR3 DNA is TGTGCCAGCAGCTTGTATACAGGATCTACCCAGCCCCAGCATTTT. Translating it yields CASSLYTGSTQPQHF.

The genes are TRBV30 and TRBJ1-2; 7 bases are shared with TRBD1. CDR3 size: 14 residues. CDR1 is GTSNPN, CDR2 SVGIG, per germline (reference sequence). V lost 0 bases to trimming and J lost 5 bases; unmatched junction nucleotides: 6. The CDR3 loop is CAWSVLGGAYGYTF. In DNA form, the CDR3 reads TGTGCCTGGAGTGTATTAGGGGGCGCATATGGCTACACCTTC.

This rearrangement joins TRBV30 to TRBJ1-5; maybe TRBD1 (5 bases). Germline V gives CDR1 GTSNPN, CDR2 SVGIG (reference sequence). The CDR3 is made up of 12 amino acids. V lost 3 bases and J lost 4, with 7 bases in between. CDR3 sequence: CAWRQANQPQHF. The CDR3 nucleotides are TGTGCCTGGAGACAGGCTAATCAGCCCCAGCATTTT.

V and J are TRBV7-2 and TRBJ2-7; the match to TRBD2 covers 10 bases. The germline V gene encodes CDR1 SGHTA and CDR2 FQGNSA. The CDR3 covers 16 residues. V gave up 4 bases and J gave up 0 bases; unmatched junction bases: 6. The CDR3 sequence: CASSSTRTSGSYEQYF. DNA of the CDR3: TGTGCCAGCAGCTCCACCCGGACTAGCGGCTCCTACGAGCAGTACTTC.

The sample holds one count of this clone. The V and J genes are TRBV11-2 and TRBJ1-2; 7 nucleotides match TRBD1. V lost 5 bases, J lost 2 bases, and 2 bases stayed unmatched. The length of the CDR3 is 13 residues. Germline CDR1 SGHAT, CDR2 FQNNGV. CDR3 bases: TGTGCCAGCAGCCTCAGGGGGAACTATGGCTACACCTTC. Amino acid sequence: CASSLRGNYGYTF.

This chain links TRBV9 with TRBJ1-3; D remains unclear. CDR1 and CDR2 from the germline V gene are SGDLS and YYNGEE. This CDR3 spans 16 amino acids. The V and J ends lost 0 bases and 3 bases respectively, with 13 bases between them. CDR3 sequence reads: CASSVDLGEFGNTIYF. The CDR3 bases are TGTGCCAGCAGCGTAGATCTCGGGGAGTTTGGAAACACCATATATTTT.

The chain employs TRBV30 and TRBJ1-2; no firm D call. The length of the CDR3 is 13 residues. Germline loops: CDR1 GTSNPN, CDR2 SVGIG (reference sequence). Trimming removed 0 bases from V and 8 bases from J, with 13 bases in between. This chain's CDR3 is CAWSVWHTQGYTF. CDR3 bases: TGTGCCTGGAGTGTTTGGCATACCCAAGGCTACACCTTC.

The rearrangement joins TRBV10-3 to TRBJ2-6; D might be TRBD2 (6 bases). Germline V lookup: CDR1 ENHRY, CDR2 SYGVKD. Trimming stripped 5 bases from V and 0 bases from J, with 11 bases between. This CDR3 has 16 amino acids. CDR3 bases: TGTGCCATCAGTAAGGACGGGAGCTCTGGGGCCAACGTCCTGACTTTC. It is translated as CAISKDGSSGANVLTF.